This TCR beta chain was recovered during a study of blood T cell repertoires in COVID-19. Study summary: The origin of the acute and convalescent COVID-19 samples was the United States, Italy and Spain.

Original methodology: Scientists estimated how many nucleated cells there were by amplifying reference gene primers. Assay used: immunoSEQ multiplex PCR; TCRdb lists only in-frame clones, some missing. The V and J calls and clone size were taken over from that table, and D and trimming were inferred from the DNA. The sample yields 90,000 to 100,000 clones, roughly 82% seen once. This clone has just a few counts. The sample taken for sequencing was peripheral blood. This TCR derives from a man in his sixties or seventies with active or convalescent COVID-19.

CDR3 amino acids: CASSRTTFNSPLHF. DNA of the CDR3: TGCGCCAGCAGCCGGACTACGTTCAATTCACCCCTCCACTTT. This chain links TRBV4-1 with TRBJ1-6; D not resolved. Germline V gives CDR1 MGHRA, CDR2 YSYEKL. The CDR3 consists of 14 residues. Trimming removed 4 bases from V and 7 bases from J, with 11 bases in between.